Shown below are 3 T cell receptor beta chains from a single sample sequenced in a study of T-cell reconstitution after alpha-beta-depleted transplantation in children. Unique molecular identifiers tagged the TCRbeta library. TCRdb re-analysed the PCR reads in MiXCR, keeping a single row per CDR3 protein. The profile shows about 610,000 distinct CDR3 sequences, 10% to 13% of them singletons. The sequences come from PBMCs from the stem cell graft donor, collected from the stem cell graft. The source of these receptors is a human donor who donated a stem cell graft to a child with acute myeloid leukemia.

The sample holds a few counts of this clonotype. The CDR3 region has the DNA TGCGCCAGCAGCAATTATAGGGGGCAAGCTGAAGCTTTCTTT. This translates into CASSNYRGQAEAFF. This chain joins TRBV4-3 and TRBJ1-1; TRBD1 aligns across 7 bases. The CDR3 contains 14 residues. After removal of 5 bases from V and 6 bases from J, the junction contained 9 bases not matched to a gene. Germline V gives CDR1 LGHNA, CDR2 YSLEER.

This clonotype was counted between two and nine times. The rearrangement joins TRBV6-5 to TRBJ1-5; 7 bases are a match to TRBD1. With 4 bases clipped from V and 6 bases from J, the junction kept 6 bases outside the gene matches. Germline V gene data show CDR1 as MNHEY and CDR2 as SVGAGI. The CDR3 sequence is 14 residues long. In DNA, the CDR3 is TGTGCCAGCAGTTTCGGGACAGTAGGTCAGCCCCAGCATTTT. Its protein is CASSFGTVGQPQHF.

This clonotype showed up many times. V is TRBV12-3 or TRBV12-4 and J is TRBJ2-1; the D gene is possibly TRBD2 (5 bases). V lost 6 bases and J 3 bases, leaving 9 bases between the germline ends. The length of the CDR3 is 13 residues. The CDR3 reads CASRNRDYNEQFF. The CDR3 DNA reads as TGTGCCAGCAGAAACCGGGACTACAATGAGCAGTTCTTC.